Below, 14 T cell receptor beta chains from the same sample are listed, as sequenced in a study of radiotherapy plus CTLA-4 blockade in lung cancer. Using immunoSEQ multiplex PCR, the repertoire was profiled, and TCRdb retains in-frame clones only, with some absent. The sample comprises about 43,000 clones, less than 75% of which are singletons, and around 25% rests with the top ten. This specimen consisted of peripheral blood, obtained from a patient treated with radiotherapy plus ipilimumab. The receptor set was obtained from a human donor with non-small cell lung cancer who had a partial response to radiotherapy plus ipilimumab.

The chain is built from TRBV29-1 and TRBJ1-2; no clear D gene. The V and J ends lost 1 base and 0 bases respectively, with 6 bases between them. CDR1 is SQVTM, CDR2 ANQGSEA, per germline. The CDR3 contains 13 residues. Here the CDR3 DNA reads TGCAGCGTTGAAGGACACTCTAACTATGGCTACACCTTC. This encodes CSVEGHSNYGYTF.

The chain's CDR3 is CASSAGAKNIQYF. The CDR3 DNA reads TGTGCCAGCAGTGCGGGAGCCAAAAACATTCAGTACTTC. The chain recombines TRBV27 with TRBJ2-4, with D maybe TRBD2 (5 bases). Trimming cost V 5 bases and J 0 bases, with 5 bases left between them. The CDR3 loop spans 13 amino acids. CDR1 and CDR2 (germline): MNHEY, SMNVEV (reference sequence).

The chain has TRBV29-1 and TRBJ2-5, with D possibly being TRBD1 (6 bases). CDR1 is SQVTM and CDR2 is ANQGSEA in the germline V gene. Trimming shortened V by 6 bases and J by 0 bases, and 11 bases separated the two germline ends. This CDR3 spans 13 amino acids. CDR3 sequence: CSVGDTYQETQYF. The CDR3 DNA is TGCAGCGTGGGGGACACTTACCAAGAGACCCAGTACTTC.

In DNA, the CDR3 is TGTGCCAGCAGCTTAAGTTGGGGCACATCGAACACCGGGGAGCTGTTTTTT. Translating it yields CASSLSWGTSNTGELFF. V usage is TRBV11-3 and J usage is TRBJ2-2; a possible D gene is TRBD1 (5 bases). Germline CDR1 SGHNT, CDR2 YENEEA. The CDR3 consists of 17 residues. The ends were cut back, 2 bases at V and 0 bases at J, with 13 bases in the middle.

The CDR3 DNA reads TGTGCCAGTAGTATATCGGTAGCGGGATCTGGTGGCTATGAGCAGTTCTTC. It translates to CASSISVAGSGGYEQFF. The rearrangement joins TRBV19 to TRBJ2-1; TRBD2 agrees at 8 bases. This CDR3 region has 17 residues. Germline CDR1 is LNHDA and CDR2 is SQIVND (reference sequence). With V trimmed by 2 bases and J by 8 bases, 14 bases remained unmatched.

This clone was counted a few times. The genes are TRBV2 and TRBJ2-1, with TRBD1 matching 10 bases. The V gene end was trimmed by 6 bases and the J gene end by 2 bases; junction bases not matched to a gene: 4. This CDR3 comprises 15 residues. Germline CDR1 reads SNHLY; CDR2 reads FYNNEI. In nucleotides, the CDR3 is TGTGCCAGCAGGGGGGACAGGGGAACCTACAATGAGCAGTTCTTC. Its protein product is CASRGDRGTYNEQFF. The variable domain in full, with the rest retrieved from reference TRBV2 and TRBJ2-1, is EPEVTQTPSHQVTQMGQEVILRCVPISNHLYFYWYRQILGQKVEFLVSFYNNEISEKSEIFDDQFSVERPDGSNFTLKIRSTKLEDSAMYFCASRGDRGTYNEQFFGPGTRLTVL.

The rearrangement links TRBV5-1 to TRBJ2-7; D gene uncertain. The CDR3 contains 14 residues. Trimming cost V 7 bases and J 2 bases, with 16 bases left between them. Germline V gene sequence: CDR1 SGHRS, CDR2 YFSETQ. The CDR3 coding sequence is TGCGCCAGCGCGTCCCCGCACCGCCCCTACGAGCAGTACTTC. Its protein is CASASPHRPYEQYF.

The rearrangement joins TRBV6-5 to TRBJ1-5; D gene unclear. Germline assignment: CDR1 MNHEY and CDR2 SVGAGI. The CDR3 is made up of 13 amino acids. Between the trimmed V and J ends, which lost 2 bases and 6 bases, there was a span of 8 bases. For the CDR3, the DNA is TGTGCCAGCAGTTACGTTGGGAGTCAGCCCCAGCATTTT. Its translation is CASSYVGSQPQHF.

This clone was seen just once. Within the sample, other DNA sequences also encode this same CDR3. The chain is built from TRBV7-3 and TRBJ2-1, with 12 bases aligning to TRBD2. After removal of 3 bases from V and 6 bases from J, the junction contained 3 bases not matched to a gene. In germline, CDR1 is SGHTA, CDR2 FQGTGA. This CDR3 has 15 residues. The CDR3 spells CASSFPTSGSNEQFF. The DNA of the CDR3 is TGTGCCAGCAGCTTTCCGACTAGCGGGAGCAATGAGCAGTTCTTC. Full variable domain (outside the CDR3, taken from reference TRBV7-3 and TRBJ2-1): GAGVSQTPSNKVTEKGKYVELRCDPISGHTALYWYRQSLGQGPEFLIYFQGTGAADDSGLPNDRFFAVRPEGSVSTLKIQRTERGDSAVYLCASSFPTSGSNEQFFGPGTRLTVL.

On this clone itself: Since a much larger clone is just one base distant, this may be a read error. V usage is TRBV6-1 and J usage is TRBJ1-1; tentatively, D is TRBD1 (6 bases). The V gene lost 7 bases and the J gene lost 3 bases, with 15 bases spanning the gap. CDR3 length: 14 residues. The V gene's germline CDR1 is MNHNS and CDR2 SASEGT. CDR3 sequence (DNA): TGTGCCAGCATGCTAGGACAGATGGACACTGAAGCTTTCTTT. As protein: CASMLGQMDTEAFF.

This sequence joins TRBV9 and TRBJ2-5, with TRBD1 matching 7 bases. CDR1 SGDLS and CDR2 YYNGEE come from the germline V gene. The CDR3 is made up of 14 amino acids. The trim removed 1 base at V and 5 bases at J, leaving 5 bases unmatched. Written as DNA, the CDR3 is TGTGCCAGCAGCGTATCCGGGACAGCGGAGACCCAGTACTTC. It is translated as CASSVSGTAETQYF. The whole variable domain, filled in from reference TRBV9 and TRBJ2-5, reads DSGVTQTPKHLITATGQRVTLRCSPRSGDLSVYWYQQSLDQGLQFLIQYYNGEERAKGNILERFSAQQFPDLHSELNLSSLELGDSALYFCASSVSGTAETQYFGPGTRLLVL.

The chain links TRBV19 to TRBJ1-1; D remains unclear. The V gene's germline CDR1 is LNHDA and CDR2 SQIVND (reference sequence). Trimming shortened V by 3 bases and J by 5 bases, and 13 bases separated the two germline ends. The CDR3 spans 14 residues. This chain's CDR3 is CASSIKALGTEAFF. The CDR3 DNA is TGTGCCAGTAGTATTAAGGCTCTCGGGACTGAAGCTTTCTTT.

The rearrangement links TRBV5-4 to TRBJ2-2; the D gene is possibly TRBD2 (6 bases). The CDR3 has 15 residues. Germline values: CDR1 SGHNT, CDR2 YYREEE (reference sequence). The V end was cut by 4 bases, the J end by 1 base, with 11 bases between. CDR3 bases: TGTGCCAGCAGCCCGACTAGTTGGAACACCGGGGAGCTGTTTTTT. This translates into CASSPTSWNTGELFF. Variable domain in full (rest from reference TRBV5-4 and TRBJ2-2): ETGVTQSPTHLIKTRGQQVTLRCSSQSGHNTVSWYQQALGQGPQFIFQYYREEENGRGNFPPRFSGLQFPNYSSELNVNALELDDSALYLCASSPTSWNTGELFFGEGSRLTVL.

The chain combines TRBV6-5 with TRBJ2-1; 7 bases align to TRBD1. The V and J ends lost 6 bases and 9 bases, in that order; junction bases with no gene match: 11. From germline, CDR1 is MNHEY and CDR2 SVGAGI. This CDR3 is 14 amino acids long. As DNA, the CDR3 is TGTGCCAGCAGAAGCTCGACAGGGATTGGTGAGCAGTTCTTC. Translated: CASRSSTGIGEQFF.